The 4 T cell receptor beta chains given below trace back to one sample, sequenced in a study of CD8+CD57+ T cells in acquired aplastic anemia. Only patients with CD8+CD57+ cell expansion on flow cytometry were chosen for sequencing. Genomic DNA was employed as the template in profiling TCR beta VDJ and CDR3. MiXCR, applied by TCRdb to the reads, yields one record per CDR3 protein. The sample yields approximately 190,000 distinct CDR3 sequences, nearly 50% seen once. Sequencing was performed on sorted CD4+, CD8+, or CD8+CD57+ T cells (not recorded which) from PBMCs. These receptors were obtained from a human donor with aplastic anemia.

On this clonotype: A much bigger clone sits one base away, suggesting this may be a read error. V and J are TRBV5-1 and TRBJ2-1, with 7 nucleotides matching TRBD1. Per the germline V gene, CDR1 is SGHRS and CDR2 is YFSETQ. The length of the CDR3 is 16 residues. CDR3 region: CASSLAGDSSYNEQSF. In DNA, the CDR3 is TGCGCCAGCAGCTTGGCTGGGGACAGCTCCTACAATGAGCAGTCCTTC.

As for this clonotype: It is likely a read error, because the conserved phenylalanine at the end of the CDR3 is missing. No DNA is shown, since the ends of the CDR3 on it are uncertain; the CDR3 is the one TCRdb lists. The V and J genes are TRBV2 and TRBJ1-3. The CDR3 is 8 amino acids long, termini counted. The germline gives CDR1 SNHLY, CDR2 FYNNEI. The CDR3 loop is CASSEILA.

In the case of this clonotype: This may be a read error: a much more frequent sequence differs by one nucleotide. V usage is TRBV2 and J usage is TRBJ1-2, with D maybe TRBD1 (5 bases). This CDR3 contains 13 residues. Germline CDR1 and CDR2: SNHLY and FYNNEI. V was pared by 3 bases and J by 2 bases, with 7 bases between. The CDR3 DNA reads TGTGCCAGCAGTGACTCAGGGAACTATGGCTACACCTTC. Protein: CASSDSGNYGYTF.

CDR3 protein: CASSEWGSVETQYF. CDR3 in DNA: TGTGCCAGCAGTGAATGGGGTAGCGTTGAGACCCAGTACTTC. The chain combines TRBV25-1 with TRBJ2-5; a weak D match, TRBD2 (5 bases). Germline values: CDR1 MGHDK, CDR2 SYGVNS. The CDR3 totals 14 residues. V lost 1 base and J lost 5, with 11 bases in between.